Following are 25 T cell receptor beta chains from one sample sequenced in a study of blood T cells in healthy people across ages (dated by TCRdb to between 2014 and 2017). Libraries were built with 5' RACE. A second PCR of roughly 6 to 11 cycles was performed with a sample-barcoded 5' primer and a J-beta primer mix. Starting from the raw public reads, TCRdb applied fastp trimming at Q25, assembled clones with MiXCR and retained in-frame beta chains. A single entry per CDR3 protein holds the most common genes and DNA from its merged rows. In this sample the table shows approximately 2,000,000 distinct CDR3 sequences, about 39% of which occur a single time. The ten biggest clones cover about 21% of the sample. The sample taken for sequencing was blood. These TCRs come from a human donor in good health.

V gene TRBV6-1 combines with J gene TRBJ2-1, with 11 bases identical to TRBD2. CDR3 length: 15 amino acids. Germline assignment: CDR1 MNHNS and CDR2 SASEGT. V was pared by 5 bases and J by 8 bases, with 8 bases of the junction left unmatched. Written as DNA, the CDR3 is TGTGCCAGCAGTCAATCGGGACTAGCGGAATATGAGCAGTTCTTC. Translating it yields CASSQSGLAEYEQFF.

The chain employs TRBV12-3 or TRBV12-4 and TRBJ1-4; D uncertain. The CDR3 has 16 amino acids. With 5 bases removed from V and 2 bases from J, the gap between germline ends came to 15 bases. The CDR3 region has the DNA TGTGCCAGCAGTAAGCGCTCAGGCAGCACTAATGAAAAACTGTTTTTT. Translating gives CASSKRSGSTNEKLFF.

The chain combines TRBV7-2 with TRBJ1-6; the D gene is possibly TRBD1 (6 bases). CDR3 length: 16 residues. From germline, CDR1 is SGHTA and CDR2 FQGNSA. V was trimmed by 5 bases and J by 5 bases, leaving 16 bases between them. CDR3 region: CASSTTGTRNNSPLHF. The DNA for the CDR3 is TGTGCCAGCAGCACGACGGGGACACGCAATAATTCACCCCTCCACTTT.

The chain carries TRBV7-6 and TRBJ2-1; TRBD2 matches at 7 bases. The CDR3 consists of 16 residues. V lost 1 base, J lost 10 bases, and 13 bases stayed unmatched. Germline V gives CDR1 SGHVS, CDR2 FNYEAQ. DNA for the CDR3: TGTGCCAGCAGCTTAGGGGGGGGTATAACCTCCTACGAGCAGTTCTTC. Protein sequence: CASSLGGGITSYEQFF.

This clonotype was seen a few times. The junction shows a germline mismatch at one end, possibly a read error. This chain connects TRBV7-9 to TRBJ1-2; 11 positions match TRBD1. The CDR3 runs to 14 residues. CDR1 is SEHNR and CDR2 is FQNEAQ in the germline V gene (reference sequence). The CDR3 DNA follows: TGTGCCAGCAGCTTAGGGACAGGGGGCTATAGCTACACCTTC. This gives the protein CASSLGTGGYSYTF.

This clonotype was detected many times. The chain combines TRBV4-1 with TRBJ2-3; D uncertain. The CDR3 length is 14 residues. CDR1 is MGHRA and CDR2 is YSYEKL in the germline V gene. Trimming took off 7 bases at V and 5 bases at J, with 16 bases between the two ends. The CDR3 DNA sequence: TGCGCCAGCAAAGAGGTGGTGGGCTTAGATACGCAGTATTTT. Translating gives CASKEVVGLDTQYF.

This clonotype was observed a handful of times. The V and J genes are TRBV29-1 and TRBJ1-2; no firm D call. CDR3 size: 12 residues. The V end was cut by 7 bases, the J end by 2 bases, with 11 bases between. Germline CDR1 is SQVTM and CDR2 is ANQGSEA. The chain's CDR3 is CSAEASNYGYTF. The DNA of the CDR3 is TGCAGCGCCGAAGCATCAAACTATGGCTACACCTTC.

This clonotype was picked up a small number of times. V gene TRBV5-1 combines with J gene TRBJ2-1; possible D gene TRBD2, 5 bases. Germline loops: CDR1 SGHRS, CDR2 YFSETQ. V gave up 0 bases and J gave up 5 bases, with 12 bases separating them. There are 15 residues in the CDR3. CDR3 amino acids: CASSLALSGNNEQFF. The CDR3 nucleotides are TGCGCCAGCAGCTTGGCACTGTCGGGGAACAATGAGCAGTTCTTC.

The gene calls are TRBV27 and TRBJ2-1, with TRBD2 matching over 7 bases. Germline-derived CDR1 and CDR2 are MNHEY and SMNVEV (reference sequence). The V gene end was trimmed by 6 bases and the J gene end by 3 bases; junction bases not matched to a gene: 8. The CDR3 runs 15 residues. This CDR3 reads CASRISGEGYNEQFF. CDR3 sequence (DNA): TGTGCCAGCAGGATTTCCGGGGAGGGCTACAATGAGCAGTTCTTC.

This clonotype has a count of ten or more. The chain couples TRBV4-1 to TRBJ2-7, with 9 positions matching TRBD2. CDR3 size: 14 residues. Looked up from germline, CDR1 is MGHRA and CDR2 is YSYEKL. Trimming at V came to 1 base and at J to 5 bases, leaving 3 bases not matched to a gene. CDR3 amino acids: CASSQAGTSHEQYF. As DNA, the CDR3 is TGCGCCAGCAGCCAAGCTGGGACTAGCCACGAGCAGTACTTC.

There are a few counts of this clonotype. J is TRBJ2-5 and V is TRBV2; D possibly matches TRBD1 or TRBD2 (5 bases each). Trimming shortened V by 3 bases and J by 2 bases, and 7 bases separated the two germline ends. The CDR3 consists of 13 residues. Germline V gives CDR1 SNHLY, CDR2 FYNNEI. The CDR3 protein is CASSEGDQETQYF. The CDR3 bases are TGTGCCAGCAGTGAGGGGGATCAAGAGACCCAGTACTTC.

V is TRBV28 and J is TRBJ2-7; weak D call: TRBD1 (6 bases). The CDR3 consists of 13 residues. Trimming took 5 bases from V and 6 from J, leaving 14 bases between them. Germline V gene sequence: CDR1 MDHEN, CDR2 SYDVKM. CDR3 protein: CASSGQSHREQYF. CDR3 sequence (DNA): TGTGCCAGCAGTGGACAGAGCCATCGCGAGCAGTACTTC.

The chain combines TRBV7-2 with TRBJ1-2, with a weak D call TRBD1 (5 bases). The germline gives CDR1 SGHTA, CDR2 FQGNSA. The CDR3 runs 14 residues. Trimming pared 3 bases from V and 4 bases from J, leaving 12 bases between. The DNA for the CDR3 is TGTGCCAGCAGCTTCCTGACTGGGGGCTATGGCTACACCTTC. Residues: CASSFLTGGYGYTF.

V and J are TRBV10-3 and TRBJ1-6, with TRBD1 matching 9 bases. Germline V gene sequence: CDR1 ENHRY, CDR2 SYGVKD. Trimming at V came to 0 bases and at J to 9 bases, leaving 0 bases not matched to a gene. The CDR3 sequence is 14 residues long. In DNA form, the CDR3 reads TGTGCCATCAGTGAGTCGGGACAGGGTTCACCCCTCCACTTT. It encodes CAISESGQGSPLHF.

This chain uses TRBV7-2 with TRBJ2-7, with D possibly being TRBD1 (6 bases). This CDR3 region has 14 residues. CDR1 is SGHTA and CDR2 is FQGNSA in the germline V gene. V was cut by 3 bases and J by 4 bases, with 13 bases left in between. Here the CDR3 reads CASSFTLGQYEQYF. The CDR3 DNA sequence: TGTGCCAGCAGCTTCACACTTGGACAGTACGAGCAGTACTTC.

The chain is built from TRBV27 and TRBJ2-7; maybe TRBD2 (7 bases). The CDR3 length is 18 residues. The germline gives CDR1 MNHEY, CDR2 SMNVEV (reference sequence). Between the trimmed V and J ends, which lost 10 bases and 1 base, there was a span of 29 bases. This chain's CDR3 is CATQYKIPGGTRSYEQYF. CDR3 nucleotides: TGTGCCACGCAATACAAGATTCCCGGGGGGACAAGATCCTACGAGCAGTACTTC.

The chain carries TRBV9 and TRBJ1-4; no clear D. Germline V gene sequence: CDR1 SGDLS, CDR2 YYNGEE. This CDR3 is built from 14 residues. The germline V and J ends were trimmed by 0 bases and 10 bases, with 13 bases remaining between them. The CDR3 bases are TGTGCCAGCAGCGTAGGTATGGGAGAGGGAAAACTGTTTTTT. Protein sequence: CASSVGMGEGKLFF.

This chain connects TRBV5-5 to TRBJ2-3; 9 nucleotides agree with TRBD2. Germline V gives CDR1 SGHKS, CDR2 YYEKEE (reference sequence). The CDR3 has 16 residues. V lost 4 bases and J lost 5; bases outside the gene matches: 11. CDR3 nucleotide sequence: TGTGCCAGCAGCCTTCCGGAAGCGGGGGGCGGAGATACGCAGTATTTT. This translates into CASSLPEAGGGDTQYF. The full variable domain, completed using reference TRBV5-5 and TRBJ2-3, is DAGVTQSPTHLIKTRGQQVTLRCSPISGHKSVSWYQQVLGQGPQFIFQYYEKEERGRGNFPDRFSARQFPNYSSELNVNALLLGDSALYLCASSLPEAGGGDTQYFGPGTRLTVL.

This clonotype came up a few times. The V call is TRBV7-9, the J call TRBJ1-2, with D maybe TRBD1 (6 bases). CDR1 is SEHNR, CDR2 FQNEAQ, per germline (reference sequence). The CDR3 has 13 residues. Trimming left V 4 bases short and J 8 bases short, with 14 bases between. CDR3 residues: CASSSTLTGGYTF. In nucleotides, the CDR3 is TGTGCCAGCAGCTCTACCCTGACAGGCGGCTACACCTTC.

The chain joins TRBV21-1 to TRBJ2-7; the DNA was not used to check the table's D call, TRBD1. TRBV21-1 is a recognized pseudogene. This CDR3 is 14 amino acids long. The CDR3 loop is CASSKERANYEQYF. The DNA of the CDR3 is TGTGCCAGCAGCAAAGAAAGGGCGAACTACGAGCAGTACTTC.

Regarding this clonotype: An end of the junction differs from the germline gene, which may be a read error. The genes are TRBV6-2 or TRBV6-3 and TRBJ2-4; D uncertain. The J call is uncertain, as TRBJ2-7 better fits the DNA end. CDR3 length equals 14 residues. The germline V gene has CDR1 MNHEY and CDR2 SVGEGT. The CDR3 spells CASRRLQLSCEQYF. The CDR3 nucleotides are TGTGCCAGCAGACGCCTACAGCTCTCCTGCGAGCAGTACTTC.

In this sample, this clonotype turned up a few times. This chain links TRBV28 with TRBJ1-2; weak D call: TRBD1 (6 bases). The germline CDR1 and CDR2 sequences are MDHEN and SYDVKM. The CDR3 has 15 amino acids. Trimming cost V 8 bases and J 8 bases, with 24 bases left between them. Here the CDR3 reads CASYGGAGLEPGYTF. CDR3 in DNA: TGTGCCAGCTACGGGGGCGCGGGTCTCGAGCCCGGCTACACCTTC.

The V and J genes are TRBV7-3 and TRBJ2-1, with D perhaps matching TRBD1 (5 bases). CDR1 and CDR2 (germline): SGHTA, FQGTGA. The CDR3 extends over 13 amino acids. V was cut by 5 bases and J by 11 bases, with 16 bases left in between. CDR3 sequence reads: CASSPGKTGKQFF. In DNA, the CDR3 is TGTGCCAGCAGCCCGGGTAAAACAGGAAAGCAGTTCTTC. Full variable domain (remainder filled in from reference TRBV7-3 and TRBJ2-1): GAGVSQTPSNKVTEKGKYVELRCDPISGHTALYWYRQSLGQGPEFLIYFQGTGAADDSGLPNDRFFAVRPEGSVSTLKIQRTERGDSAVYLCASSPGKTGKQFFGPGTRLTVL.

The chain couples TRBV7-2 to TRBJ1-2, with D possibly TRBD1 on 5 matching bases. V was pared by 5 bases and J by 3 bases, with 13 bases between. In germline, CDR1 is SGHTA, CDR2 FQGNSA. The CDR3 extends over 14 amino acids. The CDR3 region is CASSPEGRDYGYTF. Written as DNA, the CDR3 is TGTGCCAGCAGCCCGGAGGGACGGGACTATGGCTACACCTTC.

This clonotype was found many times. The J gene is TRBJ2-4, the V gene TRBV6-5; TRBD1 agrees at 10 bases. V gave up 6 bases and J gave up 11 bases; unmatched junction bases: 4. Germline V CDR1 and CDR2: MNHEY, SVGAGI. The CDR3 sequence is 12 residues long. In DNA, the CDR3 is TGTGCCAGCAGCCGAGGGACAGGGGTTCAGTACTTC. Translation: CASSRGTGVQYF.